These 28 T cell receptor beta chains were sequenced from one sample in a study of identical twins (dated by TCRdb to the mid-2010s). Libraries were constructed by 5' RACE. The sample was run on an Illumina HiSeq 2000. TCRdb reprocessing: public reads trimmed at Q25 with fastp, clones called with MiXCR, in-frame beta chains kept. For every CDR3 protein sequence, its rows merge into one entry that carries the most common genes and DNA. The sample yields 1.5 million to 2 million distinct CDR3 sequences; about 30% were counted once. Around 0.25% of the sample is held by the ten biggest clonotypes. Sample: cord blood. These TCRs come from a newborn girl in good health.

This chain uses TRBV6-5 with TRBJ1-2; D unclear. CDR1 is MNHEY and CDR2 is SVGAGI in the germline V gene. The CDR3 runs 13 residues. The ends were cut back, 0 bases at V and 5 bases at J, with 7 bases in the middle. The CDR3 loop reads CASSYSMGYGYTF. The DNA of the CDR3 is TGTGCCAGCAGTTACTCGATGGGGTATGGCTACACCTTC.

This chain joins TRBV7-9 and TRBJ2-5, with 10 bases matching TRBD2. The CDR3 loop spans 19 amino acids. Germline values: CDR1 SEHNR, CDR2 FQNEAQ (reference sequence). J lost 7 bases, V lost 5 bases, and 22 bases had no gene match. In DNA form, the CDR3 reads TGTGCCAGCAGCCCTGGGTCTAGCGGGGGTCTATTGGATATTACGACCCAGTACTTC. Translated, it gives CASSPGSSGGLLDITTQYF.

This clonotype was detected many times. The chain has TRBV28 and TRBJ2-7; 7 bases line up with TRBD1. Trimming cost V 3 bases and J 3 bases; bases outside gene matches: 8. Germline-derived CDR1 and CDR2 are MDHEN and SYDVKM. There are 15 residues in the CDR3. CDR3 sequence (DNA): TGTGCCAGCAGTTTTCTTGGGACAGCCAACTACGAGCAGTACTTC. This sequence encodes CASSFLGTANYEQYF.

About this clonotype: One end of the junction does not line up with germline, which may come from a read error. The chain links TRBV12-3 or TRBV12-4 to TRBJ2-3; 11 bases align to TRBD1. The CDR3 is 15 residues long. CDR3 amino acids: CAGSRTGGETDTQYF. In DNA form, the CDR3 reads TGTGCCGGCAGCAGGACAGGGGGCGAGACAGATACGCAGTATTTT.

The CDR3 loop is CASRWGQTLSTDTQYF. Written as DNA, the CDR3 is TGTGCCAGCAGATGGGGACAGACTCTTAGCACAGATACGCAGTATTTT. The chain links TRBV6-6 to TRBJ2-3, with 7 bases that match TRBD1. There are 16 residues in the CDR3. J was trimmed by 0 bases and V by 6 bases; bases with no gene match: 9. Germline CDR1 reads MNHNY; CDR2 reads SVGAGI (reference sequence).

This clonotype was recorded a few times. CDR3 DNA: TGTGCCATCAGTGGGACTAGCGTTTCCTACGAGCAGTACTTC. It specifies CAISGTSVSYEQYF. The chain employs TRBV10-3 and TRBJ2-7; 9 bases are shared with TRBD2. From germline, CDR1 is ENHRY and CDR2 SYGVKD. There are 14 residues in the CDR3. The trim removed 4 bases at V and 1 base at J, leaving 2 bases unmatched.

In this sample, this clonotype turned up many times. This chain links TRBV11-2 with TRBJ2-3; D might be TRBD2 (6 bases). This CDR3 has 15 amino acids. CDR1 and CDR2 from the germline V gene are SGHAT and FQNNGV. V dropped 3 bases and J dropped 0 bases, with 10 bases sitting between them. The CDR3 DNA sequence: TGTGCCAGCAGCTTCAGCGGGTTTAGCACAGATACGCAGTATTTT. Translated: CASSFSGFSTDTQYF.

The rearrangement joins TRBV13 to TRBJ2-1; 7 bases fit TRBD2. The J call is doubtful: the DNA matches TRBJ2-7 better. Germline V gene lookup returns CDR1 PRHDT and CDR2 FYEKMQ (reference sequence). This CDR3 is 19 amino acids long. The CDR3 sequence: CASSLGVGSGDSSYNEQYF. CDR3 coding DNA: TGTGCCAGCAGCTTAGGCGTCGGAAGCGGGGATAGCTCCTACAATGAGCAGTACTTC.

The chain employs TRBV27 and TRBJ1-3, with a tentative D call TRBD1 (5 bases). CDR3 length: 20 amino acids. The V and J ends lost 5 bases and 0 bases respectively, with 26 bases between them. CDR1 and CDR2 from the germline V gene are MNHEY and SMNVEV (reference sequence). The CDR3 nucleotides read TGTGCCAGCAGTCTGCCGGGGCAGCTACTAATAACATACTCTGGAAACACCATATATTTT. Translation gives CASSLPGQLLITYSGNTIYF.

This chain uses TRBV7-9 with TRBJ1-4; unclear D gene. CDR3 length: 18 residues. Germline CDR1 SEHNR, CDR2 FQNEAQ (reference sequence). The V and J ends lost 4 bases and 0 bases respectively, with 18 bases between them. CDR3 protein: CASSSPIWSGSTNEKLFF. CDR3 DNA: TGTGCCAGCAGCTCCCCGATCTGGTCGGGGTCAACTAATGAAAAACTGTTTTTT.

This clonotype was recorded a few times. The V gene is TRBV25-1, the J gene TRBJ1-1; 8 bases match TRBD1. Germline loops: CDR1 MGHDK, CDR2 SYGVNS. Trimming removed 5 bases from V and 3 bases from J; junction bases left unmatched: 8. The CDR3 sequence is 15 residues long. This CDR3 reads CASSLFSGQDTEAFF. The CDR3 DNA sequence: TGTGCCAGCAGTCTCTTCTCGGGACAGGACACTGAAGCTTTCTTT.

The table lists this clonotype with a few counts. The J gene is TRBJ1-2, the V gene TRBV20-1, with 7 bases matching TRBD1. J gave up 4 bases and V 4 bases, and 6 bases lay outside the gene matches. This CDR3 spans 13 amino acids. Germline-derived CDR1 and CDR2 are DFQATT and SNEGSKA (reference sequence). The CDR3 reads CSAKFTGAYGYTF. CDR3 nucleotides: TGCAGTGCTAAATTTACAGGGGCCTATGGCTACACCTTC.

The chain links TRBV20-1 to TRBJ1-1; D is perhaps TRBD1 (5 bases). Between the trimmed V and J ends, which lost 3 bases and 5 bases, there was a span of 16 bases. CDR1 DFQATT and CDR2 SNEGSKA come from the germline V gene (reference sequence). CDR3 size: 14 residues. CDR3 amino acids: CSARATGPGTEAFF. The CDR3 region has the DNA TGCAGTGCTAGGGCCACGGGGCCGGGGACTGAAGCTTTCTTT.

This clonotype was detected only a few times. The chain combines TRBV29-1 with TRBJ1-1; D unclear. CDR3 length equals 13 residues. Germline V gene sequence: CDR1 SQVTM, CDR2 ANQGSEA. Trimming took off 3 bases at V and 1 base at J, with 9 bases between the two ends. CDR3 sequence: CSVEPGGNTEAFF. The CDR3 DNA sequence: TGCAGCGTTGAGCCCGGCGGGAACACTGAAGCTTTCTTT. Full variable domain (rest looked up from reference TRBV29-1 and TRBJ1-1): SAVISQKPSRDICQRGTSLTIQCQVDSQVTMMFWYRQQPGQSLTLIATANQGSEATYESGFVIDKFPISRPNLTFSTLTVSNMSPEDSSIYLCSVEPGGNTEAFFGQGTRLTVV.

The V and J genes are TRBV5-1 and TRBJ2-1, with TRBD2 matching 9 bases. CDR3 length: 14 residues. The germline CDR1 and CDR2 sequences are SGHRS and YFSETQ. With V trimmed by 4 bases and J by 6 bases, 5 bases remained unmatched. CDR3 amino acids: CASSGLARFNEQFF. CDR3 nucleotides: TGCGCCAGCAGCGGACTAGCGCGATTCAATGAGCAGTTCTTC. The full variable domain, completed using reference TRBV5-1 and TRBJ2-1, is KAGVTQTPRYLIKTRGQQVTLSCSPISGHRSVSWYQQTPGQGLQFLFEYFSETQRNKGNFPGRFSGRQFSNSRSEMNVSTLELGDSALYLCASSGLARFNEQFFGPGTRLTVL.

This clonotype has at least ten counts. The V gene is TRBV27, the J gene TRBJ2-1; no firm D call. Trimming took 6 bases from V and 7 from J, leaving 13 bases between them. The CDR3 runs to 13 residues. Looked up from germline, CDR1 is MNHEY and CDR2 is SMNVEV (reference sequence). CDR3 nucleotide sequence: TGTGCCAGCAGCCTGGGCAGAACGAATGAGCAGTTCTTC. It encodes CASSLGRTNEQFF.

Remarks on this clonotype: Since a much larger clone is just one base distant, this may be a read error. The V gene is TRBV3-1, the J gene TRBJ2-7; D remains ambiguous. Germline CDR1 reads LGHDT; CDR2 reads YNNKEL (reference sequence). The CDR3 is 15 amino acids. CDR3 protein: CASSQNSPVSCEQYF. CDR3 nucleotide sequence: TGTGCCAGCAGCCAAAACAGTCCAGTCTCCTGCGAGCAGTACTTC.

This clonotype was seen more than once but under ten times. This chain joins TRBV28 and TRBJ1-2; weak D call: TRBD1 (5 bases). The CDR3 extends over 18 amino acids. Germline V CDR1 and CDR2: MDHEN, SYDVKM. Trimming stripped 3 bases from V and 8 bases from J, with 28 bases between. The CDR3 protein is CASSLAGSWKGRGSGYTF. The CDR3 DNA reads as TGTGCCAGCAGTTTGGCAGGGAGTTGGAAGGGGCGAGGGTCGGGCTACACCTTC.

V is TRBV6-1 and J is TRBJ1-2; the D is unclear. Per germline, CDR1 MNHNS and CDR2 SASEGT. The CDR3 contains 15 residues. The V and J ends lost 0 bases and 1 base respectively, with 9 bases between them. DNA of the CDR3: TGTGCCAGCAGTGAAGCTGCCATGGGTAACTATGGCTACACCTTC. Amino acids: CASSEAAMGNYGYTF.

Only a few counts were recorded for this clonotype. The V call is TRBV20-1, the J call TRBJ2-7; perhaps D is TRBD1 or TRBD2 (5 bases each). The CDR3 is 13 residues long. Germline assignment: CDR1 DFQATT and CDR2 SNEGSKA (reference sequence). V lost 5 bases to trimming and J lost 0 bases, with 11 bases between them. CDR3 sequence: CSAEGLVSYEQYF. CDR3 nucleotides: TGCAGTGCTGAGGGGTTAGTCTCCTACGAGCAGTACTTC.

This clonotype has just a few counts. The chain combines TRBV10-3 with TRBJ1-1, with D perhaps TRBD1 (5 bases). Germline V lookup: CDR1 ENHRY, CDR2 SYGVKD. Trimming removed 5 bases from V and 0 bases from J, with 7 bases in between. The CDR3 consists of 13 residues. The CDR3: CAISFRVNTEAFF. The CDR3 DNA reads as TGTGCCATCAGTTTCAGGGTGAACACTGAAGCTTTCTTT.

This clonotype was counted ten times or more. This chain joins TRBV6-6 and TRBJ2-4, with D perhaps TRBD1 or TRBD2 (5 bases each). CDR3 length: 16 amino acids. CDR1 MNHNY and CDR2 SVGAGI come from the germline V gene (reference sequence). Trimming cost V 5 bases and J 2 bases, with 16 bases left between them. The CDR3: CASSEPPWGTKNIQYF. CDR3 nucleotide sequence: TGTGCCAGCAGTGAGCCCCCCTGGGGGACCAAAAACATTCAGTACTTC.

The chain has TRBV28 and TRBJ2-3; TRBD2 matches at 7 bases. After removal of 3 bases from V and 9 bases from J, the junction contained 12 bases not matched to a gene. The CDR3 length is 15 residues. CDR1 MDHEN and CDR2 SYDVKM come from the germline V gene. In DNA, the CDR3 is TGTGCCAGCAGTTTTTCAGTAGCGACGGGAGGCACGCAGTATTTT. This encodes CASSFSVATGGTQYF.

The V gene is TRBV11-2, the J gene TRBJ2-5; D tentatively fits TRBD1 or TRBD2 (5 bases each). Deletions cut 4 bases from V and 2 bases from J, with 14 bases between. This CDR3 contains 15 residues. CDR1 and CDR2 from the germline V gene are SGHAT and FQNNGV. The CDR3 coding sequence is TGTGCCAGCAGCTCCATTGGGGGAGTACAAGAGACCCAGTACTTC. Protein sequence: CASSSIGGVQETQYF. The whole variable domain, filled in from reference TRBV11-2 and TRBJ2-5, reads EAGVAQSPRYKIIEKRQSVAFWCNPISGHATLYWYQQILGQGPKLLIQFQNNGVVDDSQLPKDRFSAERLKGVDSTLKIQPAKLEDSAVYLCASSSIGGVQETQYFGPGTRLLVL.

The chain couples TRBV2 to TRBJ2-7; the D gene could be TRBD1 or TRBD2 (5 bases each). The CDR3 sequence is 15 residues long. V was pared by 3 bases and J by 4 bases, with 16 bases between. From germline, CDR1 is SNHLY and CDR2 FYNNEI. The CDR3 DNA reads as TGTGCCAGCAGTGAGGGGACCGGGCCTCCGTACGAGCAGTACTTC. Its translation is CASSEGTGPPYEQYF.

The chain couples TRBV11-2 to TRBJ2-4; TRBD2 matches 10 bases. The J call is doubtful: the DNA matches TRBJ2-7 better. The CDR3 covers 16 residues. Germline assignment: CDR1 SGHAT and CDR2 FQNNGV. CDR3 coding DNA: TGTGCCAGCAGCTTAGATCATGGACTAGCGGTATACGAGCAGTACTTC. It specifies CASSLDHGLAVYEQYF.

The gene calls are TRBV5-1 and TRBJ2-3; a weak D match, TRBD2 (6 bases). In germline, CDR1 is SGHRS, CDR2 YFSETQ. With 4 bases removed from V and 0 bases from J, the gap between germline ends came to 15 bases. The CDR3 spans 16 residues. The CDR3 loop is CASSIATLASTDTQYF. CDR3 coding DNA: TGCGCCAGCAGCATAGCTACCCTAGCGAGCACAGATACGCAGTATTTT.

This sequence joins TRBV5-1 and TRBJ2-7; TRBD2 agrees at 9 bases. The CDR3 contains 15 residues. V dropped 0 bases and J dropped 2; count of bases not matched to a gene: 3. The germline gives CDR1 SGHRS, CDR2 YFSETQ. CDR3 protein: CASSLVAGETYEQYF. The DNA of the CDR3 is TGCGCCAGCAGCTTGGTAGCGGGAGAAACCTACGAGCAGTACTTC.